The sequence of this TCR beta chain was determined in a study of OX40 agonist ivuxolimab in advanced cancers. Broadly, across the study: Ivuxolimab was an agonistic, fully human IgG2 monoclonal antibody directed against OX40 (CD134), a costimulatory receptor. The paper describes the monotherapy dose-escalation part (N = 52 patients) of the phase I trial of ivuxolimab. Partial responses occurred in three dose-escalation patients, of whom one had hepatocellular carcinoma and two had cutaneous melanoma. Peripheral TCRbeta sequencing aimed to test whether ivuxolimab altered TCR sequence diversity and caused clonal T-cell expansion. Of the approximately 54 patients in dose escalation, about 20 had hepatocellular carcinoma, some 15 had melanoma, 9 had renal cell carcinoma and 9 had head and neck cancer. Intravenous ivuxolimab was administered to patients every 2 weeks at six dose levels: 0.01, 0.1, 0.3, 1.5, 3 and 10 mg/kg. In the dose-escalation cohort, 82.7% of patients were male, and the mean age was approximately 60 years, with a range of 23 to 79. Prior anti-PD-1, anti-PD-L1 or anti-CTLA-4 therapy was permitted, and checkpoint inhibitors had been received by around 40% of dose-escalation patients.

From cysteine to phenylalanine, the CDR3 is 13 amino acids long. Solely the CDR3 DNA is kept, with 39 bases framed from the first base. Trimming at the junction amounts to 4 bases on V and 3 bases on J, and the germline ends lie 11 bases apart. CDR1 SGHDT and CDR2 YYEEEE were looked up in the germline V gene. To sequence the TCRbeta CDR3 region, genomic DNA was isolated from the sorted cells. The immunoSEQ Assay was used to sequence the TCRbeta CDR3 regions. The source is immuneACCESS, and TCRdb retained only in-frame sequences with V and J called. Part of the clones is not carried over; for the studies checked, unresolved V genes explain less than half of this, and the remainder is unexplained. In all, the sample holds approximately 24,000 clones, and about 85% of those were seen once. The ten largest clones add up to 15% to 20% of the sample. The trial excluded patients who had a history of autoimmune disease or who were on systemic immunosuppression. Peripheral blood for TCR sequencing was collected from all dose cohorts at baseline, on cycle 4 day 1, and on cycle 7 day 1. The samples were drawn from a first-in-human, open-label, multicenter phase I dose-escalation trial of ivuxolimab. The trial enrolled adults with locally advanced or metastatic head and neck squamous cell, hepatocellular, melanoma or renal cell carcinoma. Before TCR sequencing, CD4+ T cells and CD8+ T cells were sorted from peripheral blood as separate populations.

This clone was recorded once. The specificity of this receptor is unknown. No base qualities exist here, and no much larger clone lies one base off it. The paper as a whole reports these results and caveats: In partial responders in the 0.1-3.0 mg/kg groups, normalized peripheral clonal expansion was found to be among the lowest, especially among CD8+ T cells. At doses from 0.1 to 3.0 mg/kg, clonal expansion was seen in both CD4+ and CD8+ blood T cells between baseline and week 6. Antigen specificity was not determined for the clonally expanded peripheral T cells. On average, CD8+ T cells showed more expanded clones than CD4+ T cells after ivuxolimab. Low levels of normalized T-cell clonal expansion were also seen in some patients who did not respond.

The material was CD4+ or CD8+ T cells sorted from blood, obtained in a trial of the OX40 agonist ivuxolimab. The sequence joins TRBV5-6 to TRBJ2-7; the D segment may tentatively be TRBD1 or TRBD2, each giving 5 matched bases. The receptor comes from an adult with an advanced solid tumor such as melanoma, head and neck, liver or kidney cancer. At the DNA level, the sequence is TGTGCCAGCAGCAGGGGACGCCACTACGAGCAGTACTTC. Translation gives CASSRGRHYEQYF.